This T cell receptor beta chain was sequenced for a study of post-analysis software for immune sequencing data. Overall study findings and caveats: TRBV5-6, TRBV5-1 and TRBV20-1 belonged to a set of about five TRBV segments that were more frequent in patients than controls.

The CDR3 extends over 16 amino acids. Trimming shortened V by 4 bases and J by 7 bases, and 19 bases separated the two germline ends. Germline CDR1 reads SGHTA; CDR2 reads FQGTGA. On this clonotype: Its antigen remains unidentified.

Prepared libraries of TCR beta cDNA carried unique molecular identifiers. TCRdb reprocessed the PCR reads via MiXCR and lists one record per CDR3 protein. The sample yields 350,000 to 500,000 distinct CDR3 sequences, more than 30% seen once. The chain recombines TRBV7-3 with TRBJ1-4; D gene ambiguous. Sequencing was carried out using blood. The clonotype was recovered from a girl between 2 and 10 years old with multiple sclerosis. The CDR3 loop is CASSYKISATGEKLFF. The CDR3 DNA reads TGTGCCAGCAGCTATAAAATTAGCGCCACCGGTGAAAAACTGTTTTTT.